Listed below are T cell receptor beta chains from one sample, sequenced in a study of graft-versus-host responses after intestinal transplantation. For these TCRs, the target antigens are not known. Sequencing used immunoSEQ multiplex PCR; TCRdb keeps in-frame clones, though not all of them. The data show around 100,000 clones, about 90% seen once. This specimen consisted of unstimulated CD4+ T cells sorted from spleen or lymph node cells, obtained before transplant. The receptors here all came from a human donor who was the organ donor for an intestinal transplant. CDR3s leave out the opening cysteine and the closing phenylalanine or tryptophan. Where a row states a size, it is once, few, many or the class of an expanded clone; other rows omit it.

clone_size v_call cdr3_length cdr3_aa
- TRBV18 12 ASSPANSNQPQH
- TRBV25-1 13 ASSTGKYGNSPLH
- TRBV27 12 ASSLYPGPYEQY
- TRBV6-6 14 ASSYFFRASGNTIY
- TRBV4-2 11 ASSLLSTDTQY
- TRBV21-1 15 ASSKGRSGGFQETQY
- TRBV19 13 ASRGTGAFNQPQH
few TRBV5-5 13 ASSPPTGGYSPLH
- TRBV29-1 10 SVDMGRGEAF
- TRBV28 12 ASSSPALASPLH
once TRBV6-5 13 ASSPWDRGTGELF
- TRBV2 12 ASSWRADNQPQH
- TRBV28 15 ASSWTSGPGGGAEQY
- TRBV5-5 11 ASSLIWDSPLH
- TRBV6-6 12 ASSYYAGGEPQH
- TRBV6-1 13 ASSVGFNSNQPQH
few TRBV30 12 AWSVFGSGDEQF
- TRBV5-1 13 ASSLVGTSNSPLH
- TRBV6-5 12 ASRSTGDTGELF
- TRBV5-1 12 ASSTRMSDYGYT
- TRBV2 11 ASKEQGDGGYT
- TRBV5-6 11 ASSSQARYEQY
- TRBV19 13 ASSIGGVVNQPQH
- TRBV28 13 ASSPHRGQTDTQY